This T cell receptor (beta chain) originates from a study of CD8+CD57+ T cells in acquired aplastic anemia. Study conclusions and caveats: Among patients, total CD4+ and CD8+ pools exceeded CD8+CD57+ cells in diversity.

The CDR3 extends over 17 amino acids. Looked up from germline, CDR1 is SGHRS and CDR2 is YFSETQ. Trimming cost V 1 base and J 5 bases, with 21 bases left between them. Genomic DNA provided the template from which TCR beta VDJ and CDR3 profiles were obtained. A single record per CDR3 protein comes from TCRdb applying MiXCR to the reads. Of almost 20,000 distinct CDR3 sequences listed, about two fifths were seen once; the top ten hold more than 70%. An expansion of CD8+CD57+ cells by flow cytometry had been shown in patients chosen for sequencing. The enrolled patients all had severe acquired aplastic anemia. Patients were untreated when blood was sampled. Turning to this clonotype: The antigen remains unidentified.

The sequence was collected from a human donor with aplastic anemia. The chain carries TRBV5-1 and TRBJ2-5; D possibly corresponds to TRBD1 (6 bases). Source material: CD8+CD57+ T cells sorted from PBMCs. As for subset: bead-enriched CD8+CD57+ effector memory T cells from SAA patients. The CDR3 loop is CASSLNRTARWGETQYF. In DNA, the CDR3 is TGCGCCAGCAGCTTGAACAGGACAGCGAGATGGGGGGAGACCCAGTACTTC.